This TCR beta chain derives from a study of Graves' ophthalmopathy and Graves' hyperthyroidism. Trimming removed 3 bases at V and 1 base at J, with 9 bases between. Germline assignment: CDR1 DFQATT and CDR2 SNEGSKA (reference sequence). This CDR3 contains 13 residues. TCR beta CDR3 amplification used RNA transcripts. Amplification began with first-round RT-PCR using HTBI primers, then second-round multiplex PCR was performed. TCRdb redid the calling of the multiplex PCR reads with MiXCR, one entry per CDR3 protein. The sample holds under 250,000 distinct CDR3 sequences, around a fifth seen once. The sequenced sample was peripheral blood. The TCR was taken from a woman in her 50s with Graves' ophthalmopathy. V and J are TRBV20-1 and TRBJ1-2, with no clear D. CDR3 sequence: CSASVHNNYGYTF. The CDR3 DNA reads TGCAGTGCTAGCGTGCACAATAACTATGGCTACACCTTC.